These 4 T cell receptor beta chains were sequenced from one sample in a study of T cell repertoires in cytomegalovirus infection. Which antigens these TCRs recognize remains unknown. TCRdb reprocessed the reads with MiXCR, giving one entry per CDR3 protein. The sample includes fewer than 900,000 distinct CDR3 sequences, under 35% of them seen just once. This specimen consisted of cultured CD8+ T cells from PBMCs, obtained from culture after CMV antigen stimulation. The receptors derive from a human donor in good health (CMV status not recorded). Some clones in this sample may be carry-over from other donors' samples.

This sequence joins TRBV6-1 and TRBJ1-1, with D possibly being TRBD1 (5 bases). Per germline, CDR1 MNHNS and CDR2 SASEGT. The CDR3 extends over 14 amino acids. V shed 7 bases and J shed 6 bases, with 18 bases lying between them. The CDR3 is CASISTPQGPEAFF. CDR3 nucleotide sequence: TGTGCCAGCATATCAACACCCCAGGGCCCTGAAGCTTTCTTT.

This clonotype was counted ten times or more. This CDR3 reads CASSLGSWNTGELFF. The DNA for the CDR3 is TGTGCCAGCAGCTTAGGTAGCTGGAACACCGGGGAGCTGTTTTTT. The rearrangement uses TRBV7-8 and TRBJ2-2; D ambiguous. The germline V and J ends were trimmed by 1 base and 1 base, with 7 bases remaining between them. The CDR3 length is 15 residues. The germline gives CDR1 SGHVS, CDR2 FQNEAQ. Filled out from reference TRBV7-8 and TRBJ2-2, the complete variable domain reads GAGVSQSPRYKVAKRGQDVALRCDPISGHVSLFWYQQALGQGPEFLTYFQNEAQLDKSGLPSDRFFAERPEGSVSTLKIQRTQQEDSAVYLCASSLGSWNTGELFFGEGSRLTVL.

This clonotype has only a few counts. The chain has TRBV6-6 and TRBJ2-3; D is uncertain. The CDR3 extends over 10 amino acids. The V gene's germline CDR1 is MNHNY and CDR2 SVGAGI (reference sequence). Trimming took off 10 bases at V and 7 bases at J, with 9 bases between the two ends. The CDR3: CATFRNTQYF. The CDR3, as DNA: TGTGCCACCTTCCGCAATACGCAGTATTTT.

The chain couples TRBV20-1 to TRBJ2-2; D not resolved. The germline CDR1 and CDR2 sequences are DFQATT and SNEGSKA (reference sequence). Trimming left V 6 bases short and J 3 bases short, with 11 bases between. CDR3 length equals 13 residues. CDR3 residues: CSAPARDTGELFF. As DNA, the CDR3 is TGCAGTGCGCCTGCTAGGGACACCGGGGAGCTGTTTTTT.